These 25 T cell receptor beta chains were sequenced from one sample in a study of naive and memory T cell subsets. An oligonucleotide containing a UMI was ligated to the 3' end of TCR cDNA. Amplification of ligated cDNA took four PCR rounds with SP2 and nested alpha and beta constant primers. TCRdb redid the calling of the 5' RACE reads with MiXCR, one entry per CDR3 protein. The sample includes 55,000 to 70,000 distinct CDR3 sequences, approximately 7.2% of them seen just once. These receptors came from a male donor in good health.

This clonotype showed up many times. The chain links TRBV19 to TRBJ2-7; 11 bases are shared with TRBD1. The CDR3 loop spans 15 amino acids. Germline trimming cut 3 bases from V and 0 bases from J; bases unmatched to any gene: 1. In germline, CDR1 is LNHDA, CDR2 SQIVND (reference sequence). This CDR3 reads CASSIGTGGSYEQYF. The CDR3 nucleotides read TGTGCCAGTAGTATCGGGACAGGGGGCTCCTACGAGCAGTACTTC.

This clonotype was counted at least ten times. This chain connects TRBV6-5 to TRBJ2-7; 8 nucleotides align to TRBD1. The CDR3 is made up of 12 amino acids. Trimming cost V 2 bases and J 10 bases; bases outside gene matches: 4. The germline CDR1 and CDR2 sequences are MNHEY and SVGAGI. The DNA of the CDR3 is TGTGCCAGCAGTTACGGACAGGGCCCCCAGTACTTC. It is translated as CASSYGQGPQYF.

The chain combines TRBV5-6 with TRBJ2-4, with a possible D match to TRBD2 (6 bases). Trimming pared 1 base from V and 7 bases from J, leaving 12 bases between. Germline CDR1 reads SGHDT; CDR2 reads YYEEEE. The CDR3 spans 14 residues. DNA of the CDR3: TGTGCCAGCAGCTTGTTCTTGGAGGGGAACATTCAGTACTTC. This encodes CASSLFLEGNIQYF.

This chain connects TRBV20-1 to TRBJ2-7; TRBD2 aligns across 12 bases. The V and J ends lost 6 bases and 2 bases, in that order; junction bases with no gene match: 8. Germline lookup yields CDR1 DFQATT and CDR2 SNEGSKA (reference sequence). This CDR3 is 15 amino acids long. CDR3 DNA sequence: TGCAGTGCGCGGGGGACTAGCGGGTCTCCCTACGAGCAGTACTTC. The encoded protein is CSARGTSGSPYEQYF.

This clonotype was observed at least ten times. The genes are TRBV9 and TRBJ1-3, with D hard to call. Germline V lookup: CDR1 SGDLS, CDR2 YYNGEE. Deletions cut 4 bases from V and 0 bases from J, with 11 bases between. The CDR3 contains 15 residues. In nucleotides, the CDR3 is TGTGCCAGCAGCCCTACTCGGACCTCTGGAAACACCATATATTTT. Translation gives CASSPTRTSGNTIYF.

This clonotype came up many times. The chain is built from TRBV27 and TRBJ2-2; possibly TRBD1 for D (7 bases). CDR1 is MNHEY, CDR2 SMNVEV, per germline (reference sequence). The CDR3 runs 14 residues. V shed 7 bases and J shed 6 bases, with 15 bases lying between them. The CDR3 is CASKSGGGAGELFF. CDR3 nucleotides: TGTGCCAGCAAATCAGGGGGAGGTGCCGGGGAGCTGTTTTTT.

The gene calls are TRBV19 and TRBJ2-2; D is undetermined. Between the trimmed V and J ends, which lost 10 bases and 4 bases, there was a span of 13 bases. The CDR3 has 13 amino acids. Germline V gene data show CDR1 as LNHDA and CDR2 as SQIVND (reference sequence). CDR3 loop: CATLLDGTGELFF. CDR3 nucleotide sequence: TGTGCCACCCTTCTTGACGGCACCGGGGAGCTGTTTTTT.

The gene calls are TRBV12-3 or TRBV12-4 and TRBJ1-4; unclear D gene. The CDR3 sequence is 15 residues long. Trimming removed 2 bases at V and 10 bases at J, with 17 bases between. Here the CDR3 reads CASSLYPGRAPKLFF. The CDR3 DNA reads as TGTGCCAGCAGTTTATATCCGGGCCGAGCACCAAAACTGTTTTTT.

V gene TRBV10-2 combines with J gene TRBJ2-7; 9 nucleotides agree with TRBD2. The CDR3 is 16 amino acids. In germline, CDR1 is WSHSY, CDR2 SAAADI. Trimming cost V 3 bases and J 2 bases; bases outside gene matches: 8. In DNA, the CDR3 is TGCGCCAGCAGTGACCCCGGGACTAGCAGAGCCTACGAGCAGTACTTC. It specifies CASSDPGTSRAYEQYF.

Many counts were recorded for this clonotype. The genes are TRBV13 and TRBJ1-3; D call uncertain. V was pared by 5 bases and J by 0 bases, with 8 bases between. The CDR3 runs 14 residues. Germline CDR1 reads PRHDT; CDR2 reads FYEKMQ (reference sequence). This chain's CDR3 is CASSRRNSGNTIYF. The DNA of the CDR3 is TGTGCCAGCAGCCGACGGAACTCTGGAAACACCATATATTTT. Variable domain in full (rest from reference TRBV13 and TRBJ1-3): AAGVIQSPRHLIKEKRETATLKCYPIPRHDTVYWYQQGPGQDPQFLISFYEKMQSDKGSIPDRFSAQQFSDYHSELNMSSLELGDSALYFCASSRRNSGNTIYFGEGSWLTVV.

The chain is built from TRBV5-1 and TRBJ2-5; D possibly corresponds to TRBD2 (5 bases). Trimming left V 4 bases short and J 4 bases short, with 11 bases between. The length of the CDR3 is 13 residues. CDR1 SGHRS and CDR2 YFSETQ come from the germline V gene. CDR3 loop: CASSPGMAETQYF. The CDR3 nucleotides are TGCGCCAGCAGCCCGGGGATGGCAGAGACCCAGTACTTC.

This clonotype occurred a few times. The chain joins TRBV20-1 to TRBJ2-5, with 11 positions matching TRBD2. The trim removed 5 bases at V and 5 bases at J, leaving 10 bases unmatched. The CDR3 covers 15 residues. Germline-derived CDR1 and CDR2 are DFQATT and SNEGSKA (reference sequence). CDR3 nucleotides: TGCAGTGCTCGACTAGCGGGATTCTCTGGGGAGACCCAGTACTTC. Translating it yields CSARLAGFSGETQYF.

This clonotype was found many times. The CDR3 DNA reads TGTGCCAGTAGTACCGGGACCGGGAGCTCCTACGAGCAGTACTTC. Its protein is CASSTGTGSSYEQYF. The chain carries TRBV19 and TRBJ2-7, with D tentatively TRBD2 (6 bases). CDR3 length: 15 amino acids. The germline gives CDR1 LNHDA, CDR2 SQIVND (reference sequence). The V gene lost 4 bases and the J gene lost 0 bases, with 13 bases spanning the gap.

This clonotype was recorded a few times. V gene TRBV21-1 combines with J gene TRBJ2-4; TRBD1, the D gene given by the table, was not confirmed from the DNA. TRBV21-1 corresponds to a pseudogene. The CDR3 consists of 16 residues. DNA for the CDR3: TGTGCCAGCACTGCGGGTCTGGGGGGATGTTTGTACATTCAGTACTTC. It is translated as CASTAGLGGCLYIQYF.

This clonotype was found a few times. The rearrangement joins TRBV7-9 to TRBJ2-7, with D possibly matching TRBD2 (5 bases). The CDR3 length is 13 residues. Deletions cut 0 bases from V and 6 bases from J, with 9 bases between. The germline gives CDR1 SEHNR, CDR2 FQNEAQ (reference sequence). CDR3 protein: CASSLAERGEQYF. CDR3 nucleotides: TGTGCCAGCAGCTTAGCGGAACGGGGCGAGCAGTACTTC.

This clonotype was picked up many times. The chain couples TRBV7-9 to TRBJ2-5, with D uncertain. Germline V gene sequence: CDR1 SEHNR, CDR2 FQNEAQ (reference sequence). V was pared by 2 bases and J by 0 bases, with 7 bases between. This CDR3 is built from 14 residues. CDR3 loop: CASSLRIDQETQYF. Written as DNA, the CDR3 is TGTGCCAGCAGCTTAAGGATCGACCAAGAGACCCAGTACTTC.

The chain joins TRBV21-1 to TRBJ2-7. TRBV21-1 constitutes a pseudogene. The CDR3 length is 16 residues. The CDR3 protein is CASSPPTDLCSYEQYF. CDR3 sequence (DNA): TGTGCCAGCAGCCCACCCACGGACCTATGCTCCTACGAGCAGTACTTC.

Many counts were recorded for this clonotype. The rearrangement links TRBV20-1 to TRBJ2-1; D gene ambiguous. V was shortened by 0 bases and J by 3 bases, with 9 bases between the two germline ends. CDR1 is DFQATT, CDR2 SNEGSKA, per germline (reference sequence). This CDR3 region has 14 residues. The CDR3, as DNA: TGCAGTGCTAGAGAACTCACCAGCTACAATGAGCAGTTCTTC. Its protein is CSARELTSYNEQFF.

This rearrangement joins TRBV7-9 to TRBJ2-3; 12 bases map to TRBD2. Unmatched junction bases numbered 9, after V lost 5 bases and J lost 6 bases. Germline V gives CDR1 SEHNR, CDR2 FQNEAQ (reference sequence). This CDR3 region has 16 residues. The CDR3 is CASSPPGLAGLDTQYF. CDR3 DNA: TGTGCCAGCAGCCCCCCCGGACTAGCGGGGCTGGATACGCAGTATTTT. The variable domain in full, with the rest retrieved from reference TRBV7-9 and TRBJ2-3, is DTGVSQNPRHKITKRGQNVTFRCDPISEHNRLYWYRQTLGQGPEFLTYFQNEAQLEKSRLLSDRFSAERPKGSFSTLEIQRTEQGDSAMYLCASSPPGLAGLDTQYFGPGTRLTVL.

This clonotype was seen many times. The rearrangement links TRBV11-2 to TRBJ2-1; D is uncertain. Per germline, CDR1 SGHAT and CDR2 FQNNGV. This CDR3 is 13 amino acids long. The V end lost 7 bases, the J end lost 7 bases, and 14 bases lay between the germline ends. CDR3: CASTPGRVNEQFF. DNA of the CDR3: TGTGCCAGCACCCCCGGTCGGGTAAATGAGCAGTTCTTC.

This clonotype came up many times. This sequence joins TRBV14 and TRBJ2-5, with no clear D. V lost 3 bases and J 3 bases, leaving 11 bases between the germline ends. CDR3 length equals 14 residues. The germline V gene has CDR1 SGHDN and CDR2 FVKESK. The CDR3 bases are TGTGCCAGCAGCCAGGGTCAGGTGAAAGAGACCCAGTACTTC. The encoded protein is CASSQGQVKETQYF.

This clonotype occurred many times. The rearrangement joins TRBV29-1 to TRBJ2-1; possibly TRBD1 or TRBD2 for D (8 bases each). This CDR3 is 16 amino acids long. The V end lost 5 bases, the J end lost 9 bases, and 26 bases lay between the germline ends. CDR1 and CDR2 from the germline V gene are SQVTM and ANQGSEA. In DNA, the CDR3 is TGCAGCGTTCAGGGGGCGCACAGCGGGAGAAATTTTGAGCAGTTCTTC. Protein sequence: CSVQGAHSGRNFEQFF.

The J gene is TRBJ2-4, the V gene TRBV20-1; 12 nucleotides line up with TRBD2. Trimming at V came to 6 bases and at J to 6 bases, leaving 24 bases not matched to a gene. The CDR3 contains 20 residues. Germline V lookup: CDR1 DFQATT, CDR2 SNEGSKA (reference sequence). Here the CDR3 reads CSAERALAGGLFGTRNIQYF. The CDR3 DNA reads as TGCAGTGCAGAAAGGGCCCTAGCGGGAGGGCTCTTTGGGACAAGAAACATTCAGTACTTC.

The table lists this clonotype with many counts. CDR3 loop: CASSQVAGEAYNEQFF. The CDR3 DNA reads as TGCGCCAGCAGCCAAGTAGCGGGAGAGGCCTACAATGAGCAGTTCTTC. The chain couples TRBV4-1 to TRBJ2-1; 9 nucleotides line up with TRBD2. V was pared by 1 base and J by 2 bases, with 3 bases of the junction left unmatched. The CDR3 is 16 amino acids. In germline, CDR1 is MGHRA, CDR2 YSYEKL.

This clonotype occurred a few times. The chain joins TRBV30 to TRBJ2-1; 10 bases line up with TRBD2. This CDR3 comprises 14 residues. J gave up 7 bases and V 2 bases, and 5 bases lay outside the gene matches. In germline, CDR1 is GTSNPN, CDR2 SVGIG (reference sequence). CDR3 sequence (DNA): TGTGCCTGGAGTCCCCTAGCGGGAGTGAATGAGCAGTTCTTC. Its translation: CAWSPLAGVNEQFF.